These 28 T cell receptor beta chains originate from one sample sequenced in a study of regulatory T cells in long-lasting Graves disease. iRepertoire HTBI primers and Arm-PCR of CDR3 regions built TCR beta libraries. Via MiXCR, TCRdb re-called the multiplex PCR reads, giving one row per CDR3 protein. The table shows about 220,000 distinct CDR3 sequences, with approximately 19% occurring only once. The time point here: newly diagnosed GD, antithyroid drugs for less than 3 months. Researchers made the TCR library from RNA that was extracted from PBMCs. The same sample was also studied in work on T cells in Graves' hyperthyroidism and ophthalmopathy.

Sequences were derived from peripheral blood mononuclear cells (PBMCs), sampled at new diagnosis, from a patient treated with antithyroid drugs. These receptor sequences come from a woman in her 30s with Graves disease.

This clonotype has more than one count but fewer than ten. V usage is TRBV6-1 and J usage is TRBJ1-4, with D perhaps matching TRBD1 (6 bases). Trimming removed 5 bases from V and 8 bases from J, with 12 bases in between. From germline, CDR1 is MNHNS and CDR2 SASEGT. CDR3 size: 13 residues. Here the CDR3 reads CASSRQVTEKLFF. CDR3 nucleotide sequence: TGTGCCAGCAGTCGACAGGTCACGGAAAAACTGTTTTTT.

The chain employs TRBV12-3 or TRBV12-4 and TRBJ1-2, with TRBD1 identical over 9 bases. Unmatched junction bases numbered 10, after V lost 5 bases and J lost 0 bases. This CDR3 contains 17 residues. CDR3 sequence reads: CASSPRPRTGANYGYTF. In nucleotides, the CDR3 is TGTGCCAGCAGTCCCAGACCCCGGACAGGGGCTAACTATGGCTACACCTTC.

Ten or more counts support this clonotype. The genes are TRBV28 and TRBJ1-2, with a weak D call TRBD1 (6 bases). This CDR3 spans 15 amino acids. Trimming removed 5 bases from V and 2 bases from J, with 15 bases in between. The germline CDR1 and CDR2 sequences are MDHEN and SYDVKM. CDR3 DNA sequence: TGTGCCAGCAGTGCATCGACCACAGGGAACTATGGCTACACCTTC. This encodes CASSASTTGNYGYTF.

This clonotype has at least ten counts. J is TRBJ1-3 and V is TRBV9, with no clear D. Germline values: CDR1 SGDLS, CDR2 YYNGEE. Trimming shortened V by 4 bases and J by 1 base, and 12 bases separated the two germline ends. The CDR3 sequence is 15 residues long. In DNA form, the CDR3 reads TGTGCCAGCAGCCCCCCCGGGGTATCTGGAAACACCATATATTTT. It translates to CASSPPGVSGNTIYF.

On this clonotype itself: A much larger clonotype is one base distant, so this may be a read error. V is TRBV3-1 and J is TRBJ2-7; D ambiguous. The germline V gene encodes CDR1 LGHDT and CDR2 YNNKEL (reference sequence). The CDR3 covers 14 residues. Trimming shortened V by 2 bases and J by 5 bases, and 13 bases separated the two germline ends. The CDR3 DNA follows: TGTGCCAGCAGCCAACCACCTCAGGCAAACGAGCAGTACTTC. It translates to CASSQPPQANEQYF.

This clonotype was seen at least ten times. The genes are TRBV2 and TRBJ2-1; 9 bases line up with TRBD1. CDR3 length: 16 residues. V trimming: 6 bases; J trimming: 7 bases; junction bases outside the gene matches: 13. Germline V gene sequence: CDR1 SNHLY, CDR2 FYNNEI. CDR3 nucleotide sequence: TGTGCCAGCAGCCAGCGGACGGGACAGGGTGGAAATGAGCAGTTCTTC. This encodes CASSQRTGQGGNEQFF.

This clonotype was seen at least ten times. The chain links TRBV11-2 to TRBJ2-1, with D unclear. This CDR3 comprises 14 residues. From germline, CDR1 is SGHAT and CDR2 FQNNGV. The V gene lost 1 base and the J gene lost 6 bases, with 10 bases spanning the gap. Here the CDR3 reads CASSLVIRANEQFF. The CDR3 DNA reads TGTGCCAGCAGCTTAGTAATTCGGGCCAATGAGCAGTTCTTC.

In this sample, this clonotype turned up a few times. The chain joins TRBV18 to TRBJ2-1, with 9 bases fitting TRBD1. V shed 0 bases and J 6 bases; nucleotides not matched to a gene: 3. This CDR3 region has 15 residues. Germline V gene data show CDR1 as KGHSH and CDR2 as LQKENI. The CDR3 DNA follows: TGTGCCAGCTCACCACCGGGACAGGGTACCAATGAGCAGTTCTTC. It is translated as CASSPPGQGTNEQFF.

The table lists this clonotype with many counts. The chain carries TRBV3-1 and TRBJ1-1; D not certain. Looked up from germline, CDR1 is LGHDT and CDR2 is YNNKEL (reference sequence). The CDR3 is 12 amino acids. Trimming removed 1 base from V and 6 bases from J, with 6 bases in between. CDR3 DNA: TGTGCCAGCAGCCAAGTCGGGGCTGAAGCTTTCTTT. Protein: CASSQVGAEAFF.

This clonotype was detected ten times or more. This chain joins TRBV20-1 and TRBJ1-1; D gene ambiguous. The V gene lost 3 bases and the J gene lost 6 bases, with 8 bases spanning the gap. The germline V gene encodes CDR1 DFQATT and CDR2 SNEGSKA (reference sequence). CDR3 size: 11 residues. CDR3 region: CSARWTAEAFF. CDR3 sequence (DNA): TGCAGTGCTAGGTGGACGGCTGAAGCTTTCTTT.

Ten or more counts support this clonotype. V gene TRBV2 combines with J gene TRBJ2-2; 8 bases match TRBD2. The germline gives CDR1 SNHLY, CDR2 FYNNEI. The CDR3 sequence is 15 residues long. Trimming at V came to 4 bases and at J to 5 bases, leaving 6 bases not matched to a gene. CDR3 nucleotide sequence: TGTGCCAGCAGTGCCAGCGGGAGTAAAACCGGGGAGCTGTTTTTT. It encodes CASSASGSKTGELFF.

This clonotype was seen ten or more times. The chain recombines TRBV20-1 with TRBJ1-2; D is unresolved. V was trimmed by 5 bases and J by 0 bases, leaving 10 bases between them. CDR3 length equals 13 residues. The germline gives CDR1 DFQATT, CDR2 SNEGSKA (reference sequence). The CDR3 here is CSALAHANYGYTF. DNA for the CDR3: TGCAGTGCTCTTGCACACGCTAACTATGGCTACACCTTC.

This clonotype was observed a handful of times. As DNA, the CDR3 is TGTGCCAGCAGTGGGTGGGTTCCACGGGAAGATACGCAGTATTTT. It translates to CASSGWVPREDTQYF. The chain uses TRBV6-1 and TRBJ2-3; tentative D call: TRBD2 (5 bases). The CDR3 length is 15 residues. V was cut by 4 bases and J by 5 bases, with 16 bases left in between. The germline CDR1 and CDR2 sequences are MNHNS and SASEGT.

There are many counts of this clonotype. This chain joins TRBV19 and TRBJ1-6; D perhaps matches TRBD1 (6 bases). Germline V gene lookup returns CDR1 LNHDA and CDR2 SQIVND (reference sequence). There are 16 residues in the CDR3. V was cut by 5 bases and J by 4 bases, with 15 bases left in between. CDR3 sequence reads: CASSGRWTDYNSPLHF. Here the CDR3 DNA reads TGTGCCAGTAGTGGCAGATGGACAGATTATAATTCACCCCTCCACTTT.

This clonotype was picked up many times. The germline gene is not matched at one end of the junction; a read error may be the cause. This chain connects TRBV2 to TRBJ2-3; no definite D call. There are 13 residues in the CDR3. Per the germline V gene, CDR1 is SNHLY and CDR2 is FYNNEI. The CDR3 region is CVSSRRTTDTQYF. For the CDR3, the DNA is TGTGTCAGCAGTCGACGGACCACAGATACGCAGTATTTT. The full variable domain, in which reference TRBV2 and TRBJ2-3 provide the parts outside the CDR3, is EPEVTQTPSHQVTQMGQEVILRCVPISNHLYFYWYRQILGQKVEFLVSFYNNEISEKSEIFDDQFSVERPDGSNFTLKIRSTKLEDSAMYFCVSSRRTTDTQYFGPGTRLTVL.

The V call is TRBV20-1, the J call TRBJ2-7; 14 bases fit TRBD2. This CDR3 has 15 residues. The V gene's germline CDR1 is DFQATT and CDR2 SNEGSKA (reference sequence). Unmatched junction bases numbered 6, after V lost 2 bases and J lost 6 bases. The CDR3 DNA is TGCAGTGCTAGATTAGGGACTAGCGGGAGCCCCGAGCAGTACTTC. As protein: CSARLGTSGSPEQYF.

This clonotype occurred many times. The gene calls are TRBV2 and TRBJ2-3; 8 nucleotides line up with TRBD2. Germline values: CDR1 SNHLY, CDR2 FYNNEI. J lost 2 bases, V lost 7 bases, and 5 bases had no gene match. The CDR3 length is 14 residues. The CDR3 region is CASKSGGLTDTQYF. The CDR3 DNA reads TGTGCCAGCAAGAGCGGGGGCCTCACAGATACGCAGTATTTT.

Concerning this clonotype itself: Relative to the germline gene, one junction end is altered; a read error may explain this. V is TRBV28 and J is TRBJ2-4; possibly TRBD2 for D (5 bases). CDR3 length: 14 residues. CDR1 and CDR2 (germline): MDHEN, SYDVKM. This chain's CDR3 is CASSTPASFGIRYF. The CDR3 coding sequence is TGTGCCAGCTCCACCCCGGCTAGCTTTGGCATTCGGTACTTC.

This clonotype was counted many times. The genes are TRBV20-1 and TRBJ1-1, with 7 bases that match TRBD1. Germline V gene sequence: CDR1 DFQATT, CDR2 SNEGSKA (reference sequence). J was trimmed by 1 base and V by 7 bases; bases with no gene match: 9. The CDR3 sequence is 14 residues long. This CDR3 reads CSVSQGSPNTEAFF. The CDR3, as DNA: TGCAGTGTTTCACAGGGGTCACCGAACACTGAAGCTTTCTTT.

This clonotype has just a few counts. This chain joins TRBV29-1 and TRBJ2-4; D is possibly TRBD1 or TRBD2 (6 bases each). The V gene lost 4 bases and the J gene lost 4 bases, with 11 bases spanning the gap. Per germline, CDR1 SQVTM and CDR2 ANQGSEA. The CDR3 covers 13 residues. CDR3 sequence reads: CSVGGGSKNIQYF. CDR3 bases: TGCAGCGTTGGAGGGGGGTCGAAAAACATTCAGTACTTC. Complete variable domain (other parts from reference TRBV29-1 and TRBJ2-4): SAVISQKPSRDICQRGTSLTIQCQVDSQVTMMFWYRQQPGQSLTLIATANQGSEATYESGFVIDKFPISRPNLTFSTLTVSNMSPEDSSIYLCSVGGGSKNIQYFGAGTRLSVL.

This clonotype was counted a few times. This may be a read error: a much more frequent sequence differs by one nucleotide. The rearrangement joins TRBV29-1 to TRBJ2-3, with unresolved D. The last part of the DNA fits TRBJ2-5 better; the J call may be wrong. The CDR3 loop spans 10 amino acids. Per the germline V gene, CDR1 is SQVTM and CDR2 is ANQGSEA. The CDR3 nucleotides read TGCAACGTTTCATTAGAGACCCAGTACTTC. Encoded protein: CNVSLETQYF.

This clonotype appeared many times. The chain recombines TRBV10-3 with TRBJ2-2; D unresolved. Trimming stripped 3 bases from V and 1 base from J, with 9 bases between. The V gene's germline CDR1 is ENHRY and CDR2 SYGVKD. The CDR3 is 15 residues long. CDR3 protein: CAISDGKVNTGELFF. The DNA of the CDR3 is TGTGCCATCAGTGATGGAAAGGTGAACACCGGGGAGCTGTTTTTT.

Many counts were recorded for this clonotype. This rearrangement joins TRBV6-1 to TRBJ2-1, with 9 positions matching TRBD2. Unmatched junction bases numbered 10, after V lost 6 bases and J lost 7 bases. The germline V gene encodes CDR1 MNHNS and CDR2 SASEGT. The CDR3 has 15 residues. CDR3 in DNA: TGTGCCAGCAGCCACCGTAGCGGGAGTCCTAATGAGCAGTTCTTC. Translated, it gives CASSHRSGSPNEQFF.

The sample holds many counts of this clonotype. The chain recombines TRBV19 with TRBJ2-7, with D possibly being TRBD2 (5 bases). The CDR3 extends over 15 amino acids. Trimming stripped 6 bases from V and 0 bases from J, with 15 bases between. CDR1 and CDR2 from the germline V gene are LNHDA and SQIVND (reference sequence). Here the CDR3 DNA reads TGTGCCAGTAGCCCGGCGGGCCTAAGCTCCTACGAGCAGTACTTC. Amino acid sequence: CASSPAGLSSYEQYF.

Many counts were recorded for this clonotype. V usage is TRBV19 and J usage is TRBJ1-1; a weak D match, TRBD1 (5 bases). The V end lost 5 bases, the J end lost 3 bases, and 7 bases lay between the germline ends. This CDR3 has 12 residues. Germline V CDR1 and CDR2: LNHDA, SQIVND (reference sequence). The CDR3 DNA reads TGTGCCAGTAGTTCAGGGTACACTGAAGCTTTCTTT. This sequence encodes CASSSGYTEAFF.

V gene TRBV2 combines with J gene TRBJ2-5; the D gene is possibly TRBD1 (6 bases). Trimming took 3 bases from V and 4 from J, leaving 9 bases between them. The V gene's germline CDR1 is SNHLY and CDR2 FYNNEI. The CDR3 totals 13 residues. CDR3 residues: CASSDEGGETQYF. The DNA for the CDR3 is TGTGCCAGCAGTGATGAAGGGGGAGAGACCCAGTACTTC.

CDR3 residues: CASSHRTGPILTEAFF. DNA of the CDR3: TGTGCCAGCAGCCATAGGACAGGGCCGATCTTGACTGAAGCTTTCTTT. The chain uses TRBV9 and TRBJ1-1, with TRBD1 matching 8 bases. The CDR3 has 16 residues. Germline CDR1 reads SGDLS; CDR2 reads YYNGEE. V lost 4 bases to trimming and J lost 5 bases; unmatched junction nucleotides: 13.

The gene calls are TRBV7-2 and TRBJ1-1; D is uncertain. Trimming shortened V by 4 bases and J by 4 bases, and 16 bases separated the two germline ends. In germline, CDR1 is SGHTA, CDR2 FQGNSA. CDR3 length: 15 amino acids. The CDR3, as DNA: TGTGCCAGCAGCTCGTCCGTTCACTCTGCCACTGAAGCTTTCTTT. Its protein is CASSSSVHSATEAFF.